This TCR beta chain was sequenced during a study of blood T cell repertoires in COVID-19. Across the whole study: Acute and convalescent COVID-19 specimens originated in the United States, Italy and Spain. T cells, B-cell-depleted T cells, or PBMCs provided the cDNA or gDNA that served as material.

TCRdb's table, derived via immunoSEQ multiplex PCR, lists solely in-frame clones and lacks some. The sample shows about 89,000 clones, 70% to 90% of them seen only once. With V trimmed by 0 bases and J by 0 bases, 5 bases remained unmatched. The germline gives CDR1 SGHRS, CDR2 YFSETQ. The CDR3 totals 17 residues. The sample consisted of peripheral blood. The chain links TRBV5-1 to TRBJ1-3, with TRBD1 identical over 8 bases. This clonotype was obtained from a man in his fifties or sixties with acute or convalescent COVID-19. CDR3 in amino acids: CASSLAGTGGSGNTIYF. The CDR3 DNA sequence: TGCGCCAGCAGCTTGGCCGGAACAGGGGGCTCTGGAAACACCATATATTTT.